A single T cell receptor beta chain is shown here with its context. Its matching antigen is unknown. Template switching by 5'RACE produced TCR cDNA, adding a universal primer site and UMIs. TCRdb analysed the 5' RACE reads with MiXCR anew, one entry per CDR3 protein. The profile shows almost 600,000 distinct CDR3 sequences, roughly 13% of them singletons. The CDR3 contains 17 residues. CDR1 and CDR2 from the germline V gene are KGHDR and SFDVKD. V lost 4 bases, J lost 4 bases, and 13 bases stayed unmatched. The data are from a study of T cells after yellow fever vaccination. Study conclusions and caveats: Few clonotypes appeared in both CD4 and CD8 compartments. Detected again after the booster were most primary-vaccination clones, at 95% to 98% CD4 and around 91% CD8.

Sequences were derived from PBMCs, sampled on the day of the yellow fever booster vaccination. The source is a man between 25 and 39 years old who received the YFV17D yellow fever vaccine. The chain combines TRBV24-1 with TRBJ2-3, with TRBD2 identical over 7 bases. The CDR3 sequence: CATSDRRQRGGPDTQYF. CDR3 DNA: TGTGCCACCAGTGACCGCCGGCAGCGGGGAGGCCCAGATACGCAGTATTTT.